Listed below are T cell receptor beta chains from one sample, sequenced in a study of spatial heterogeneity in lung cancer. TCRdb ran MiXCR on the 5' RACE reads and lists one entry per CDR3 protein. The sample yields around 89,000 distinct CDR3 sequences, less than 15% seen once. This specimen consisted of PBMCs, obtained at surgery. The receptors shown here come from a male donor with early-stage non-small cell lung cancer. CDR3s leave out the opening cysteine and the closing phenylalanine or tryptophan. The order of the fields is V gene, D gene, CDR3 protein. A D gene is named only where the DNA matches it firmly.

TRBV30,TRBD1,AWSVLAGGGELF
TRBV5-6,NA,ASSRAREAF
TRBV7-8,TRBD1,ASSPHIPGQGNSPLH
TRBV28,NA,ASSLDGIVHTQY
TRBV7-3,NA,ASNLRVEAF
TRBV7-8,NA,ASSLVGGSGNTIY
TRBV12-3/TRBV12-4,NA,ASSFNRRGHPLH
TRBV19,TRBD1,ASSIDRDHSNQPQH
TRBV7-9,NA,ASSLGSTLTDTQY
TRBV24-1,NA,ATSVRGFEQF
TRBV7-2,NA,ASSPSAGTPMRF
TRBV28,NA,ASRTSRAGGYT
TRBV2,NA,ASSGQGWAQPQH
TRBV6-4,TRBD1,ASSVDGTGVYNEQF
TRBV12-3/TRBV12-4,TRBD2,ASSSLAGVREQY
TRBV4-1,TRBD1,ASSQIPGTGFEKLF
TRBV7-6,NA,ASSPGSWETQY
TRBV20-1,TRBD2,SASSGGNNEQF
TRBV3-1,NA,ASSQVSRLVRWNEQF
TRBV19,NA,ASSIGSPRIHNEQF
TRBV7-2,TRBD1,ASSLVKAGGIETQY
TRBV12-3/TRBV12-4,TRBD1,ASSSRGLSF
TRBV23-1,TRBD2,ASSQPGLKQISAKNIQY
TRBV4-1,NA,ASSQRAGELF
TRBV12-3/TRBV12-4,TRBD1,ASRTGGFEEQF
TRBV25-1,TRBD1,ASRQGLGGEPLH
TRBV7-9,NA,ASSLGRGLNEKLF
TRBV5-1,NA,ASSLDATNEKLF
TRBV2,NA,ASRGRRVTYEQY
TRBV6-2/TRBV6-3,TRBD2,ASRAGAADTQY
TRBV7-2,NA,ASSSSVATDTQY
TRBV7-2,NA,ASSSSLTGELF
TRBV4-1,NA,ASSQDRTSSAKNIQY
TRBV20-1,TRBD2,SATLAGVVNEQF
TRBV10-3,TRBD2,AISEAGGPGELF
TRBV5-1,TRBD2,ASNEPSGSSETQY
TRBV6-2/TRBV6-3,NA,ASSYSITELFSPLH
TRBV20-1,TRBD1,SARVPQGANEQF
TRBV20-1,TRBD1,SGQGGYNEQF
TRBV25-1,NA,ASSELGDGGQETQY
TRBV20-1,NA,SAEGRENTEAF
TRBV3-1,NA,ASSRLPNEQF
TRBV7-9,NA,ASTKEGPNYGYT
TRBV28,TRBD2,ASSFETSGQETQY
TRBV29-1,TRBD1,SVSSDRVSGNTIY
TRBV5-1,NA,ASSNGVVNTEAF
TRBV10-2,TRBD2,ASTTSGGQGETQY
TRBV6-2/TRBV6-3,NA,ASRALENTEAF